This T cell receptor beta chain was found in a study of cytomegalovirus exposure and HLA in healthy donors. The CDR3 totals 13 residues. The ends were cut back, 5 bases at V and 7 bases at J, with 12 bases in the middle. Per the germline V gene, CDR1 is MNHEY and CDR2 is SMNVEV (reference sequence). A multiplex PCR was run with 60 Vbeta primers and 13 Jbeta primers. TCRdb's table, derived via immunoSEQ multiplex PCR, lists solely in-frame clones and lacks some. The sample consists of about 120,000 clones, 75% of them appearing once. The source of this sequence is a woman between 35 and 50 years old in good health and CMV-seropositive. The V gene is TRBV27, the J gene TRBJ1-5; D gene unclear. Sequenced sample: PBMCs. The CDR3 reads CASSRSPLQPQHF. DNA of the CDR3: TGTGCCAGCAGTCGGTCGCCCCTGCAGCCCCAGCATTTT.